This record concerns one T cell receptor (beta chain) sequence. Here immunoSEQ multiplex PCR was the method, and the copy in TCRdb shows in-frame clones only, minus some. The sample carries 250,000 to 300,000 clones, about 80% recorded once. The CDR3 has 16 amino acids. Trimming pared 4 bases from V and 7 bases from J, leaving 20 bases between. Germline lookup yields CDR1 LGHNA and CDR2 YNFKEQ. This record belongs to a study of blood T cell repertoires in COVID-19. Across the whole study: The cDNA or gDNA used as material had been derived from T cells, B-cell-depleted T cells, or PBMCs.

The sample consisted of PBMCs or T cells enriched from blood (not recorded which). The clonotype was recovered from a man in his fifties or sixties who had recovered from COVID-19. The chain joins TRBV4-2 to TRBJ1-3; D call uncertain. The CDR3 loop is CASSPASVADRNTIYF. The CDR3 bases are TGTGCCAGCAGCCCCGCGAGCGTCGCCGATCGGAACACCATATATTTT.